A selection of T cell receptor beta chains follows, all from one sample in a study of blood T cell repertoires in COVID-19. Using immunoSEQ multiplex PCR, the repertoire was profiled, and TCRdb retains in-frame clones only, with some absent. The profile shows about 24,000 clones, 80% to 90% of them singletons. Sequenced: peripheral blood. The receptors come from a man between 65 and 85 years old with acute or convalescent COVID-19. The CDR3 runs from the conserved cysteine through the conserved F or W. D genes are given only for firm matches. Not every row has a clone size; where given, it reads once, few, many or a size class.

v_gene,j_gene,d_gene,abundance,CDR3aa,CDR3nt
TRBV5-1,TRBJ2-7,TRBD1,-,CASSLQTGGDEQYF,TGCGCCAGCAGCTTGCAGACAGGGGGCGACGAGCAGTACTTC
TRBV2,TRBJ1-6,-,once,CASSRQDDNSPLHF,TGTGCCAGCAGCAGACAGGATGATAATTCACCCCTCCACTTT
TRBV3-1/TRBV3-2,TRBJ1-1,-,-,CASSLSDRMNTEAFF,TGTGCCAGCAGCCTTTCCGACAGGATGAACACTGAAGCTTTCTTT
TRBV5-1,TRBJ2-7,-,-,CASSLGRVYEQYF,TGCGCCAGCAGCTTGGGGAGGGTCTACGAGCAGTACTTC
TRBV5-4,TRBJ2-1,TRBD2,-,CASSFPGLAGLGNEQFF,TGTGCCAGCAGCTTCCCCGGACTAGCGGGATTGGGGAATGAGCAGTTCTTC
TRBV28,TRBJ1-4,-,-,CASSTPRGLDEKLFF,TGTGCCAGCAGTACCCCCCGCGGCCTTGATGAAAAACTGTTTTTT
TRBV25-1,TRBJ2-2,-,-,CASSRGRTGELFF,TGTGCCAGCAGCAGGGGAAGGACCGGGGAGCTGTTTTTT
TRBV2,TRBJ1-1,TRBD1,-,CASSGGTAVNTEAFF,TGTGCCAGCAGTGGCGGGACAGCGGTTAACACTGAAGCTTTCTTT
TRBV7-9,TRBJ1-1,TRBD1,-,CASSLGRGGTGVNRREAFF,TGTGCCAGCAGCTTAGGACGGGGCGGGACAGGGGTCAACCGCAGGGAAGCTTTCTTT
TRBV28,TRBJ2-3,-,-,CASSRLVKSDTQYF,TGTGCCAGCAGTCGACTAGTTAAGTCAGATACGCAGTATTTT
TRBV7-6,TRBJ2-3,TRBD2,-,CASSPLAGSTDTQYF,TGTGCCAGCAGCCCACTAGCGGGGAGCACAGATACGCAGTATTTT
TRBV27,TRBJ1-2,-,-,CASSFQGPSYGYTF,TGTGCCAGCAGTTTTCAGGGGCCGTCCTATGGCTACACCTTC
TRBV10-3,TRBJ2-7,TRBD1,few,CAISELQGRGEQYF,TGTGCCATCAGTGAGTTACAGGGGCGTGGCGAGCAGTACTTC
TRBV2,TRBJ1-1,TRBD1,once,CASSESRTGREAFF,TGTGCCAGCAGTGAATCCCGGACAGGACGGGAAGCTTTCTTT
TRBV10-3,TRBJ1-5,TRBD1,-,CATAGQVGNQPQHF,TGTGCCACCGCGGGACAGGTTGGCAATCAGCCCCAGCATTTT
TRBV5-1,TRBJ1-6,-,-,CASSLDISVAGLVHSPLHF,TGCGCCAGCAGCTTGGATATCTCGGTGGCAGGCCTCGTCCATTCACCCCTCCACTTT
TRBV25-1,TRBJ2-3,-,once,CASSPPGTGTDTQYF,TGTGCCAGCTCCCCTCCGGGAACTGGCACAGATACGCAGTATTTT
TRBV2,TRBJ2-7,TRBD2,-,CASLNVLASGTYEQYF,TGTGCCAGCCTGAATGTGTTGGCTAGCGGGACCTACGAGCAGTACTTC
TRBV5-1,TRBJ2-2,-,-,CASSLTSSSLNTGELFF,TGCGCCAGCAGCTTGACTAGTAGCTCCTTGAACACCGGGGAGCTGTTTTTT
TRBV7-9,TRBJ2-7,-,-,CASSFQQGFDEQYF,TGTGCCAGCAGCTTTCAACAGGGTTTTGACGAGCAGTACTTC
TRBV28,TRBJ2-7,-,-,CASSLLQGSYEQYF,TGTGCCAGCAGTTTATTACAGGGCTCTTACGAGCAGTACTTC
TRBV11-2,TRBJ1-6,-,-,CASSLEGRVGSPLHF,TGTGCCAGCAGCTTAGAGGGTCGGGTGGGTTCACCCCTCCACTTT
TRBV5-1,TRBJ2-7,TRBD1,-,CASSQTATGDEQYF,TGCGCCAGCAGCCAAACCGCAACAGGGGACGAGCAGTACTTC
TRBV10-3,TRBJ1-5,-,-,CAIIKFGQNNSNQPQHF,TGTGCCATCATAAAATTTGGACAGAATAATAGCAATCAGCCCCAGCATTTT
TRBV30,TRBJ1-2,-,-,CAWSQNRNYGYTF,TGTGCCTGGAGTCAAAACCGGAACTATGGCTACACCTTC
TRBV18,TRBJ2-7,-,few,CASSYAQGYEQYF,TGTGCCAGCTCATACGCACAGGGCTACGAGCAGTACTTC
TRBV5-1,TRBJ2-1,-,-,CASSSDRSSYNEQFF,TGCGCCAGCAGCTCAGACAGGAGCTCCTACAATGAGCAGTTCTTC
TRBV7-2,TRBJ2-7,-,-,CASSLARVGYEQYF,TGTGCCAGCAGCTTAGCCAGGGTTGGTTACGAGCAGTACTTC
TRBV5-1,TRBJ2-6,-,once,CASSLATGFVAAGANVLTF,TGCGCCAGCAGCTTGGCGACAGGGTTCGTAGCGGCCGGGGCCAACGTCCTGACTTTC
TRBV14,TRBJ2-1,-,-,CASSPGGGSDEQFF,TGTGCCAGCAGCCCCGGGGGCGGGAGTGATGAGCAGTTCTTC
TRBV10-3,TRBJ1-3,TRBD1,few,CAISLAGTGAGNTIYF,TGTGCCATCAGCCTCGCCGGGACAGGGGCCGGAAACACCATATATTTT
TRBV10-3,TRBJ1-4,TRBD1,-,CAISAGGGEKLFF,TGTGCCATCAGTGCAGGGGGCGGTGAAAAACTGTTTTTT
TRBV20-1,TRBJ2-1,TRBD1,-,CSASATGDEQFF,TGCAGTGCTAGTGCTACAGGGGATGAGCAGTTCTTC
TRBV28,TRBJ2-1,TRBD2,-,CAAETSGPNNEQFF,TGTGCCGCCGAGACTAGCGGGCCCAACAATGAGCAGTTCTTC
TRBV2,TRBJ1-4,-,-,CASSSRWLNEKLFF,TGTGCCAGCAGCTCCAGGTGGCTAAATGAAAAACTGTTTTTT
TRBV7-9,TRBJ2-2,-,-,CASSLGRALDTGELFF,TGTGCCAGCAGCTTAGGCAGGGCACTGGACACCGGGGAGCTGTTTTTT
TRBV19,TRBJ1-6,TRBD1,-,CASWDRNNSPLHF,TGTGCCAGTTGGGACAGAAATAATTCACCCCTCCACTTT
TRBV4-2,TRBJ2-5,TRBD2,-,CASSQFGTSGSLETQYF,TGTGCCAGCAGCCAATTTGGGACTAGCGGGAGTTTAGAGACCCAGTACTTC
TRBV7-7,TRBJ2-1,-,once,CASSLMGGNNEQFF,TGTGCTAGCAGCCTTATGGGGGGAAACAATGAGCAGTTCTTC
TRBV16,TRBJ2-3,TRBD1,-,CASRRAGGTDTQYF,TGTGCCAGCCGTAGGGCAGGGGGTACAGATACGCAGTATTTT
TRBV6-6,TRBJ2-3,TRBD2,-,CASSRSLAGGPWDTQYF,TGTGCCAGCAGCCGATCTCTAGCGGGAGGGCCCTGGGATACGCAGTATTTT
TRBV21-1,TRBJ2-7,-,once,CASSKPDRDRGFYEQYF,TGTGCCAGCAGCAAACCCGACCGGGACAGGGGGTTCTACGAGCAGTACTTC
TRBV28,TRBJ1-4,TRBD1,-,CASSSRTGPNEKLFF,TGTGCCAGCAGTTCCCGGACAGGTCCTAATGAAAAACTGTTTTTT
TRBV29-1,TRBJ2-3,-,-,CSGRGGTDTQYF,TGCAGCGGGAGGGGTGGCACAGATACGCAGTATTTT
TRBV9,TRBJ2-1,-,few,CASSVAGAPYNEQFF,TGTGCCAGCAGCGTAGCCGGAGCGCCCTACAATGAGCAGTTCTTC
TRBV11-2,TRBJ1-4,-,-,CASSLGVAGTPNEKLFF,TGTGCCAGCAGCTTAGGGGTGGCCGGGACACCTAATGAAAAACTGTTTTTT
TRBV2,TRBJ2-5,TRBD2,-,CASQAGETQETQYF,TGTGCCAGCCAAGCGGGGGAGACCCAAGAGACCCAGTACTTC
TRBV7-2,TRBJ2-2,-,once,CASSFQGSTGELFF,TGTGCCAGCAGCTTTCAGGGCAGCACCGGGGAGCTGTTTTTT
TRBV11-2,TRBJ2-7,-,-,CASSPPPRSPYEQYF,TGTGCCAGCAGCCCGCCCCCCCGGAGCCCCTACGAGCAGTACTTC
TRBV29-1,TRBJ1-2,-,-,CSVEEGGDSDYGYTF,TGCAGCGTTGAAGAAGGTGGTGACAGTGACTATGGCTACACCTTC
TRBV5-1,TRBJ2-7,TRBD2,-,CASSGTSGRSYEQYF,TGCGCCAGCAGCGGGACTAGCGGGAGAAGTTACGAGCAGTACTTC
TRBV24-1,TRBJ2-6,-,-,CATTSSRSGANVLTF,TGTGCCACCACCTCTTCCCGCTCTGGGGCCAACGTCCTGACTTTC
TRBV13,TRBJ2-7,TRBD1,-,CASSLGTGRDRYEQYF,TGTGCCAGCAGCTTAGGCACAGGAAGGGACAGATACGAGCAGTACTTC
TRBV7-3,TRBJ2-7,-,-,CASSWGPGSYEQYF,TGTGCCAGCAGCTGGGGGCCAGGCTCCTACGAGCAGTACTTC
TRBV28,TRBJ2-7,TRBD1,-,CASSLSPTGAVEQYF,TGTGCCAGCAGTTTATCACCAACAGGGGCGGTTGAGCAGTACTTC
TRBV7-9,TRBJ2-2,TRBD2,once,CASSSGTPNTGELFF,TGTGCCAGCAGCAGCGGGACTCCGAACACCGGGGAGCTGTTTTTT
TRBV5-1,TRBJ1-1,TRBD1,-,CASSPAIRQGPTEAFF,TGCGCCAGCAGCCCGGCAATCCGACAGGGGCCCACTGAAGCTTTCTTT
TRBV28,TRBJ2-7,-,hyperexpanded,CASSLDNSYEQYF,TGTGCCAGCAGTTTAGACAACTCCTACGAGCAGTACTTC
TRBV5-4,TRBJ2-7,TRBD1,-,CASSRPDRVKSHEQYF,TGTGCCAGCAGCCGTCCTGACAGGGTAAAGTCCCACGAGCAGTACTTC
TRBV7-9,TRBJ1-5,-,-,CASSPQGATSNQPQHF,TGTGCCAGCAGCCCACAGGGAGCTACTAGCAATCAGCCCCAGCATTTT